This T cell receptor beta chain was captured in a study of identical twins. The ends lost 2 bases at V and 2 bases at J; junction bases unmatched: 14. This CDR3 has 18 amino acids. Per the germline V gene, CDR1 is SEHNR and CDR2 is FQNEAQ (reference sequence). Findings and caveats of the study: In cord blood, abundant beta clonotypes had fewer insertions; memory showed no trend.

A note on this clonotype: The target antigen is unknown.

TCRdb analysed the 5' RACE reads with MiXCR anew, one entry per CDR3 protein. The data contain 1.5 million to 2 million distinct CDR3 sequences, roughly 35% of them seen just once; the ten biggest clones take up about 0.25%. The clonotype was recovered from a newborn girl in good health. V usage is TRBV7-9 and J usage is TRBJ1-1; 7 bases map to TRBD1. The sequenced sample consisted of cord blood. CDR3 sequence reads: CASSLKGRPDRTNTEAFF. DNA of the CDR3: TGTGCCAGCAGCTTAAAGGGGCGTCCGGACAGGACTAACACTGAAGCTTTCTTT.